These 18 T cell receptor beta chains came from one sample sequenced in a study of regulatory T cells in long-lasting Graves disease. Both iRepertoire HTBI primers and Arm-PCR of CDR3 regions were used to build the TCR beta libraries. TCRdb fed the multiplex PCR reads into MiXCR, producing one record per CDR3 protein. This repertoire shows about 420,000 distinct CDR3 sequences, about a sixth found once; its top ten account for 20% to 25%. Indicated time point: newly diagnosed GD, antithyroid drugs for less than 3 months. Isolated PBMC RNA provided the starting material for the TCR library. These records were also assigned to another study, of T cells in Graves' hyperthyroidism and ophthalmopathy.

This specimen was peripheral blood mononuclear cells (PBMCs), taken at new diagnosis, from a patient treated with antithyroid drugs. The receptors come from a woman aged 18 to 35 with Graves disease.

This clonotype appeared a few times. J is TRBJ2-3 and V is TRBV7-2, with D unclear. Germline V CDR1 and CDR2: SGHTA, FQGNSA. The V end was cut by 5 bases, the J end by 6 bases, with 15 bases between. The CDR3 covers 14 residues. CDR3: CASSRTSTVDTQYF. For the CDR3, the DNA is TGTGCCAGCAGCAGGACCTCCACGGTGGATACGCAGTATTTT.

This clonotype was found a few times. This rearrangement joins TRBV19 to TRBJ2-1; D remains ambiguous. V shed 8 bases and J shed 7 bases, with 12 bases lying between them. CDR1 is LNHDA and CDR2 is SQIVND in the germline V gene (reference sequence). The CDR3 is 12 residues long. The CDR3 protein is CASFGRLNEQFF. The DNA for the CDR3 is TGTGCCAGTTTTGGGCGGTTGAATGAGCAGTTCTTC.

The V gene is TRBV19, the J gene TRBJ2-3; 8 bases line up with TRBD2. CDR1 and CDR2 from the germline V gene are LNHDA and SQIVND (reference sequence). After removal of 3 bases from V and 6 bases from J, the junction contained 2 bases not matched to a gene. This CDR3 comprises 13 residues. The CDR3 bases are TGTGCCAGTAGTATCTCGGGGGGGGATACGCAGTATTTT. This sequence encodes CASSISGGDTQYF.

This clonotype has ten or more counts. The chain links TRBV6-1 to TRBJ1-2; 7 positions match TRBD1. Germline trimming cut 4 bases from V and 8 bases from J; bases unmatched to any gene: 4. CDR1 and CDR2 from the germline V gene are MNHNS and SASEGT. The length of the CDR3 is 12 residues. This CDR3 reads CASSGQGGGYTF. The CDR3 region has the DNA TGTGCCAGCAGTGGACAGGGCGGCGGCTACACCTTC.

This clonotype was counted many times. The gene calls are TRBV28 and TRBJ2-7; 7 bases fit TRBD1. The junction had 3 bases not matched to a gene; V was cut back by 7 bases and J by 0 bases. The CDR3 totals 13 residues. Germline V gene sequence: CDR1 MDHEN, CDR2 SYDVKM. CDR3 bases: TGTGCCAGCACTGACAGGGACTCCTACGAGCAGTACTTC. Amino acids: CASTDRDSYEQYF.

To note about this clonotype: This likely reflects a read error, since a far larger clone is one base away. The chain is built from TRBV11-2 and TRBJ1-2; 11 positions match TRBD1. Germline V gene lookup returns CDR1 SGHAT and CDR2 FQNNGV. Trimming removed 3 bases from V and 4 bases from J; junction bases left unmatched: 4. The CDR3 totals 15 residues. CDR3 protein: CASSFGQGAVYGYTF. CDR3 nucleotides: TGTGCCAGCAGCTTCGGACAGGGGGCTGTCTATGGCTACACCTTC. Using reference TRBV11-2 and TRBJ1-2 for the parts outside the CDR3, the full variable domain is EAGVAQSPRYKIIEKRQSVAFWCNPISGHATLYWYQQILGQGPKLLIQFQNNGVVDDSQLPKDRFSAERLKGVDSTLKIQPAKLEDSAVYLCASSFGQGAVYGYTFGSGTRLTVV.

CDR3 coding DNA: TGTGCCAGCAGCGCGATGGGGACTAGCGGTTACCCAGCCTACAATGAGCAGTTCTTC. Amino acids: CASSAMGTSGYPAYNEQFF. The V gene is TRBV7-8, the J gene TRBJ2-1, with TRBD2 matching 11 bases. J lost 2 bases, V lost 5 bases, and 14 bases had no gene match. The CDR3 has 19 amino acids. Germline V gene data show CDR1 as SGHVS and CDR2 as FQNEAQ.

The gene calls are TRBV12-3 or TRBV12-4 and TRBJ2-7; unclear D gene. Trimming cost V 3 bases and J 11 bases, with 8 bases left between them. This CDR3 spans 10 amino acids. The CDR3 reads CASSFRPEYF. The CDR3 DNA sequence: TGTGCCAGCAGTTTTCGACCGGAGTACTTC.

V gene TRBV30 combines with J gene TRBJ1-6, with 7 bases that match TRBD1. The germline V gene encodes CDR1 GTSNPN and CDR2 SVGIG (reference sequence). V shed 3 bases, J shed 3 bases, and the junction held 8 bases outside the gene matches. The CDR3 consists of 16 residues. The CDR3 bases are TGTGCCTGGAGCGGACAGGCTTCAGACTATAATTCACCCCTCCACTTT. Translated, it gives CAWSGQASDYNSPLHF.

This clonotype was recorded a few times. The CDR3 loop reads CASSISPTGLNEQFF. CDR3 nucleotide sequence: TGTGCCAGTAGTATTTCCCCGACAGGGTTGAATGAGCAGTTCTTC. J is TRBJ2-1 and V is TRBV19; 7 nucleotides align to TRBD1. The CDR3 runs 15 residues. With 3 bases clipped from V and 7 bases from J, the junction kept 9 bases outside the gene matches. Germline V gives CDR1 LNHDA, CDR2 SQIVND (reference sequence).

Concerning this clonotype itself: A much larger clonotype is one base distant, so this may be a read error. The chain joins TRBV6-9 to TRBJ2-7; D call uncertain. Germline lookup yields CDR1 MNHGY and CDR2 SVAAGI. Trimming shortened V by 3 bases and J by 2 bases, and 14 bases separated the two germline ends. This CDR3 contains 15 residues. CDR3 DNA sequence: TGTGCCAGCAGTTACCAACCTCCGAGCCCCTACGAGCAGTACTTC. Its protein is CASSYQPPSPYEQYF.

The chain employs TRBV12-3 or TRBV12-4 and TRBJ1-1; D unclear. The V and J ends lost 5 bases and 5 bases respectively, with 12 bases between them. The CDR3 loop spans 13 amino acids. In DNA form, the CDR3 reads TGTGCCAGCAGTCAACCCCTCGGTACTGAAGCTTTCTTT. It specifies CASSQPLGTEAFF.

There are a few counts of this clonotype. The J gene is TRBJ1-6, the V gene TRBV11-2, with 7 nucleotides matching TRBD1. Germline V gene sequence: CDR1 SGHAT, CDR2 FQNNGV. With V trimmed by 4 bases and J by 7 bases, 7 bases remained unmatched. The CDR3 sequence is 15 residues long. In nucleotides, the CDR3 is TGTGCCAGCAGCTCGCAGGGGGGGCCCAATTCACCCCTCCACTTT. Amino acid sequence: CASSSQGGPNSPLHF.

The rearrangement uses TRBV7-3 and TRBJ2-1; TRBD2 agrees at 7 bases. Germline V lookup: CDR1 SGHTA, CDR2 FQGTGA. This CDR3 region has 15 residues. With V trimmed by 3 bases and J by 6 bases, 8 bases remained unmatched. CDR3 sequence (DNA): TGTGCCAGCAGCTTGGCGGGAGACCTCCTCAATGAGCAGTTCTTC. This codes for CASSLAGDLLNEQFF.

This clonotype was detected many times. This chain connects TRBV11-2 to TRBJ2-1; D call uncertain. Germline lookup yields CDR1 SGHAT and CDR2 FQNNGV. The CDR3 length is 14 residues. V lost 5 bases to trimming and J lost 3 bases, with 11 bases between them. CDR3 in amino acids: CASSPTVGYNEQFF. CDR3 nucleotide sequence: TGTGCCAGCAGCCCGACGGTGGGCTACAATGAGCAGTTCTTC. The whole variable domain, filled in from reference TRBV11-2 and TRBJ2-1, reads EAGVAQSPRYKIIEKRQSVAFWCNPISGHATLYWYQQILGQGPKLLIQFQNNGVVDDSQLPKDRFSAERLKGVDSTLKIQPAKLEDSAVYLCASSPTVGYNEQFFGPGTRLTVL.

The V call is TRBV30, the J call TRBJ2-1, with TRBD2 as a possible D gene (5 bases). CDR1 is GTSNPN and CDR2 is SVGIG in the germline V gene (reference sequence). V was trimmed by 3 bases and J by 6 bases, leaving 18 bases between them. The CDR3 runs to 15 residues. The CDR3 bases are TGTGCCTGGAGAGAGGCCAGTCTAGCCCGCAATGAGCAGTTCTTC. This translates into CAWREASLARNEQFF.

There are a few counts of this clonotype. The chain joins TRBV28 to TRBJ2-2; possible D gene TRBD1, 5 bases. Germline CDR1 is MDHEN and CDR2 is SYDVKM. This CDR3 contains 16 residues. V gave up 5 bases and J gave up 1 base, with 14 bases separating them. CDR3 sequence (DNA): TGTGCCAGCAGTAGATACTTGGGGCAGAACACCGGGGAGCTGTTTTTT. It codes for CASSRYLGQNTGELFF.

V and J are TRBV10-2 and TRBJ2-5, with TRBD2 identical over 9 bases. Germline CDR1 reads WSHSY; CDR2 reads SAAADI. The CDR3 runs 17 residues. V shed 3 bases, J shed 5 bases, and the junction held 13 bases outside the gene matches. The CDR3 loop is CASSETSGPTGRETQYF. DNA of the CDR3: TGCGCCAGCAGTGAAACTAGCGGGCCTACGGGGCGGGAGACCCAGTACTTC.